The table lists the clone carrying this TCR beta chain with a count of one. This sample is drawn from a study of blood T cell repertoires in COVID-19. About the study: There were acute and convalescent COVID-19 samples, and they came from the United States, Italy and Spain.

Assay used: immunoSEQ multiplex PCR; TCRdb lists only in-frame clones, some missing. The sample consists of 310,000 or so clones, about 86% of them appearing once. CDR3 size: 16 residues. Germline lookup yields CDR1 GTSNPN and CDR2 SVGIG (reference sequence). Trimming removed 3 bases from V and 3 bases from J; junction bases left unmatched: 10. V is TRBV30 and J is TRBJ2-1; 8 bases are a match to TRBD1. Sample: peripheral blood. The receptor comes from a woman aged 45-65 years with acute or convalescent COVID-19. CDR3: CAWRKQGTGSYNEQFF. The DNA for the CDR3 is TGTGCCTGGAGAAAGCAAGGGACAGGCAGCTACAATGAGCAGTTCTTC.